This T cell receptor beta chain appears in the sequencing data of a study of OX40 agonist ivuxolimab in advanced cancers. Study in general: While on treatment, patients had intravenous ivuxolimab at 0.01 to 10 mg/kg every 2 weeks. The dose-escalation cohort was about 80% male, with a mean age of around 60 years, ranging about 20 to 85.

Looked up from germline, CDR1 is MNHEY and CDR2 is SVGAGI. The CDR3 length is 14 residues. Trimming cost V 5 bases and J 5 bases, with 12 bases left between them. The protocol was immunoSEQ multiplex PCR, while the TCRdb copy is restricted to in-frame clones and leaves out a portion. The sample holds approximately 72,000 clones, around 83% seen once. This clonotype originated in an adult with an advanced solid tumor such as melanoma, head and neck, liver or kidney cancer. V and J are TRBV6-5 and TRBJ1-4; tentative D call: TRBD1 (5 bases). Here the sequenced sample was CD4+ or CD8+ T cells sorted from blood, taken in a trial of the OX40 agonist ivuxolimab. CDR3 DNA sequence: TGTGCCAGCAGTCGGTCCCGGGGGAATGAAAAACTGTTTTTT. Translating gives CASSRSRGNEKLFF.